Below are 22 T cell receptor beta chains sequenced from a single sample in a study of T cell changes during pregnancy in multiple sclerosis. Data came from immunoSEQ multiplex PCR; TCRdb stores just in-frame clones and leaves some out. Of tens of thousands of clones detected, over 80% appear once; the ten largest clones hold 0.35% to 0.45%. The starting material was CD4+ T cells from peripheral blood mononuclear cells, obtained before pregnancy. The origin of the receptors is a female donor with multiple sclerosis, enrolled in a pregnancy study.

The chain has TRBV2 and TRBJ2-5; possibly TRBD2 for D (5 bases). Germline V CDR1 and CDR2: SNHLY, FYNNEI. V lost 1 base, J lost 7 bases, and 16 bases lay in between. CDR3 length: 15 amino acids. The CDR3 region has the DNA TGTGCCAGCAGTGAAGGCGCTACCCGTCGGGGGACCCAGTACTTC. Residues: CASSEGATRRGTQYF.

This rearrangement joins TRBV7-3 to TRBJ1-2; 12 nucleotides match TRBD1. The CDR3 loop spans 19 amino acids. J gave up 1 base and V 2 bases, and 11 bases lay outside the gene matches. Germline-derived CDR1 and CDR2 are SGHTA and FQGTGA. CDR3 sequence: CASSLEGTGGSTGNYGYTF. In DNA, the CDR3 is TGTGCCAGCAGCTTAGAAGGGACAGGGGGCTCAACCGGTAACTATGGCTACACCTTC.

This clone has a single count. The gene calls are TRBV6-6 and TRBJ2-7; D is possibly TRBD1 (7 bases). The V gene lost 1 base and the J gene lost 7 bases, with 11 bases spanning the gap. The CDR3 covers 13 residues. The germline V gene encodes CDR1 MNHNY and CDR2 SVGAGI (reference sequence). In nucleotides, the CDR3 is TGTGCCAGCAGTTACTTCCAGGGGGGAGAGCAGTACTTC. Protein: CASSYFQGGEQYF.

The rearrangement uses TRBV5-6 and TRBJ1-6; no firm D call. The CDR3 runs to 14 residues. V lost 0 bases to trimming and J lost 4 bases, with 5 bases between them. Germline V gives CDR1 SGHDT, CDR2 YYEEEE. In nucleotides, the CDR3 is TGTGCCAGCAGCTTGGAGCGATATAATTCACCCCTCCACTTT. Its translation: CASSLERYNSPLHF. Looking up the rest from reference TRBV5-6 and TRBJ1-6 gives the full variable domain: DAGVTQSPTHLIKTRGQQVTLRCSPKSGHDTVSWYQQALGQGPQFIFQYYEEEERQRGNFPDRFSGHQFPNYSSELNVNALLLGDSALYLCASSLERYNSPLHFGNGTRLTVT.

For the CDR3, the DNA is TGCGCCAGCAGCTGGGGAGAGAGCTCTGGAAACACCATATATTTT. This sequence encodes CASSWGESSGNTIYF. This chain links TRBV5-1 with TRBJ1-3; D is undetermined. This CDR3 region has 15 residues. V lost 3 bases and J 0 bases, leaving 10 bases between the germline ends. The germline gives CDR1 SGHRS, CDR2 YFSETQ. Full variable domain (missing parts from reference TRBV5-1 and TRBJ1-3): KAGVTQTPRYLIKTRGQQVTLSCSPISGHRSVSWYQQTPGQGLQFLFEYFSETQRNKGNFPGRFSGRQFSNSRSEMNVSTLELGDSALYLCASSWGESSGNTIYFGEGSWLTVV.

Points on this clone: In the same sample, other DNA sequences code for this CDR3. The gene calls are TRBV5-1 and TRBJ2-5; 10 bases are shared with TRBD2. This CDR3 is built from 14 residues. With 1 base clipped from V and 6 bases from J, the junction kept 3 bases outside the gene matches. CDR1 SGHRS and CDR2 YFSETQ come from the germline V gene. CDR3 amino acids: CASSLNSGGQTQYF. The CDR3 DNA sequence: TGCGCCAGCAGCTTGAATAGCGGGGGGCAGACCCAGTACTTC.

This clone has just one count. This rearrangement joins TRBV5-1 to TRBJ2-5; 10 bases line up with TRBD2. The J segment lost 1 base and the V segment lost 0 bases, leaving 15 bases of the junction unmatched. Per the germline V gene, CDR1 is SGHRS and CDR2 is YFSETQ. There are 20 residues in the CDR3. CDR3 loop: CASSLGAIAGGRILQETQYF. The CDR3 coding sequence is TGCGCCAGCAGCTTGGGGGCAATAGCGGGGGGCCGAATTCTCCAAGAGACCCAGTACTTC.

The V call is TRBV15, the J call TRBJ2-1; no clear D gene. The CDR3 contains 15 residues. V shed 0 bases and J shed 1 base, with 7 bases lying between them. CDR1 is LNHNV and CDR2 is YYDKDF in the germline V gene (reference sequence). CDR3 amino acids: CATSRDQESYNEQFF. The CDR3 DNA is TGTGCCACCAGCAGAGATCAGGAATCCTACAATGAGCAGTTCTTC.

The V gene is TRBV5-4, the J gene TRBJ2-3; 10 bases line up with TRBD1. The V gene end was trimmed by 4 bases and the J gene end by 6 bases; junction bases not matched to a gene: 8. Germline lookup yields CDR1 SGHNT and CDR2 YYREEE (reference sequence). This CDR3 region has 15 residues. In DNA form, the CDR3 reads TGTGCCAGCAGCCCGCCGGGACAGGGGATTGATACGCAGTATTTT. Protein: CASSPPGQGIDTQYF.

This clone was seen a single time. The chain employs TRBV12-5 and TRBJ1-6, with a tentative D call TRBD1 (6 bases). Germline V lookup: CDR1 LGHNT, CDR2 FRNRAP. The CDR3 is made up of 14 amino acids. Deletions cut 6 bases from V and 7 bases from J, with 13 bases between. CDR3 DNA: TGTGCTAGTGGCCCCCCAGGGGAAAATTCACCCCTCCACTTT. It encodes CASGPPGENSPLHF. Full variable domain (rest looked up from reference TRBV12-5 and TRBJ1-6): DARVTQTPRHKVTEMGQEVTMRCQPILGHNTVFWYRQTMMQGLELLAYFRNRAPLDDSGMPKDRFSAEMPDATLATLKIQPSEPRDSAVYFCASGPPGENSPLHFGNGTRLTVT.

CDR3 loop: CASSPQFKGQPQHF. The CDR3 bases are TGTGCCAGCTCACCACAGTTTAAGGGGCAGCCCCAGCATTTT. The chain carries TRBV18 and TRBJ1-5; TRBD1 might be the D (5 bases). Trimming cost V 1 base and J 7 bases, with 11 bases left between them. CDR3 length: 14 residues. Germline CDR1 KGHSH, CDR2 LQKENI. The variable domain in full, with the rest retrieved from reference TRBV18 and TRBJ1-5, is NAGVMQNPRHLVRRRGQEARLRCSPMKGHSHVYWYRQLPEEGLKFMVYLQKENIIDESGMPKERFSAEFPKEGPSILRIQQVVRGDSAAYFCASSPQFKGQPQHFGDGTRLSIL.

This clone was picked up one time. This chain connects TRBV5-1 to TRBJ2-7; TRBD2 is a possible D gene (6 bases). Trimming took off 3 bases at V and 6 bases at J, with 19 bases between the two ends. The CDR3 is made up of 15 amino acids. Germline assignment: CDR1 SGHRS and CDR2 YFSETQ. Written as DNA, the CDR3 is TGCGCCAGCAGCTGGAAAGACTACCCGCGGGGCGAGCAGTACTTC. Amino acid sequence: CASSWKDYPRGEQYF.

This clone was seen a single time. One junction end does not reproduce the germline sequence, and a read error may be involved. The CDR3 spells CAVMGLAGIERFF. The CDR3 DNA reads TGTGCCGTCATGGGACTAGCGGGAATTGAGCGGTTCTTC. The V and J genes are TRBV6-7 and TRBJ2-1, with 13 bases aligning to TRBD2. TRBV6-7 qualifies as an ORF whose function is uncertain. The CDR3 is made up of 13 amino acids.

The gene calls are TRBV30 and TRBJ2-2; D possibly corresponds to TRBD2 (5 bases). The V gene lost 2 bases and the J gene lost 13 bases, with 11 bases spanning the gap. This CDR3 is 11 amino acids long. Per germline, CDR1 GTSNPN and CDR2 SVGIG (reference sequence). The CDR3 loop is CAWSPREGLFF. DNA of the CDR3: TGTGCCTGGAGTCCAAGAGAGGGGCTGTTTTTT.

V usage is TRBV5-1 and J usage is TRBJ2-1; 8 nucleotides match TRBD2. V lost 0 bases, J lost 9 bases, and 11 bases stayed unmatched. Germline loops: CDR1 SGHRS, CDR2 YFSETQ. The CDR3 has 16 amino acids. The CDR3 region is CASSLGQAGVVSEQFF. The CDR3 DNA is TGCGCCAGCAGCTTGGGACAAGCGGGAGTAGTTAGTGAGCAGTTCTTC.

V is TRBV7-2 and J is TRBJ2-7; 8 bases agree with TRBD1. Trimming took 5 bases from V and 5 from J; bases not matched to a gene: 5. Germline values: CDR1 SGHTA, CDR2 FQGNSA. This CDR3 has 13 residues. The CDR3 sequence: CASSSDRGNEQYF. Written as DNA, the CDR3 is TGTGCCAGCAGCAGTGACAGGGGAAACGAGCAGTACTTC.

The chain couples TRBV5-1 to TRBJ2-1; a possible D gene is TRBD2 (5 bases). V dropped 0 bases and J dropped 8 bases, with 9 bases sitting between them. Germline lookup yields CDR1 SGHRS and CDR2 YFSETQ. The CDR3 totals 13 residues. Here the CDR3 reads CASSLVLRDEQFF. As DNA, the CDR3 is TGCGCCAGCAGCTTGGTTCTGCGGGATGAGCAGTTCTTC.

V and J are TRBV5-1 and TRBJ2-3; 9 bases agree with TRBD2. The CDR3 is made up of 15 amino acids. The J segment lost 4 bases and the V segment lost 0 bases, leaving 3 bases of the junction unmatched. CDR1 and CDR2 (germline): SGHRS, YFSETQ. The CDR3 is CASSLELAGADTQYF. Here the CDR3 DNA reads TGCGCCAGCAGCTTGGAACTAGCGGGCGCAGATACGCAGTATTTT.

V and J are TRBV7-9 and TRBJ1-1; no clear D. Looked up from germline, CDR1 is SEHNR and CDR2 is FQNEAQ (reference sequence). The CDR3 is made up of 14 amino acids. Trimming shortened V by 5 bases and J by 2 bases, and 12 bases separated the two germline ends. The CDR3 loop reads CASSKQTDNTEAFF. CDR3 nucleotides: TGTGCCAGCAGCAAGCAAACAGATAACACTGAAGCTTTCTTT.

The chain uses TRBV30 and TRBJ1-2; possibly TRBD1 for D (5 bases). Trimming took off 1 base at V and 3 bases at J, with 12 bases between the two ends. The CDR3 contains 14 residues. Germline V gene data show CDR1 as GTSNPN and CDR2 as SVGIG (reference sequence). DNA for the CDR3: TGTGCCTGGAGTGCTAGACAGCGAGACTATGGCTACACCTTC. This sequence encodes CAWSARQRDYGYTF.

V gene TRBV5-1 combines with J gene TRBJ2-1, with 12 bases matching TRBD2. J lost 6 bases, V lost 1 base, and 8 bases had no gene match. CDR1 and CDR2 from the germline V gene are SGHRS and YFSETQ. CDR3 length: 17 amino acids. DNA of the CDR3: TGCGCCAGCAGCTTGAATCTAGCGGGGGGGCGGTCCAATGAGCAGTTCTTC. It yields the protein CASSLNLAGGRSNEQFF.

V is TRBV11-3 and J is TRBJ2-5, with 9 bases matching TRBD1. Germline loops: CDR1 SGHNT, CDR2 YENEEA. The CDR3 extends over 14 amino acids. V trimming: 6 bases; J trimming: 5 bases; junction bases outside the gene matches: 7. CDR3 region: CASRRTGGGETQYF. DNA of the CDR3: TGTGCCAGCAGAAGAACAGGGGGCGGGGAGACCCAGTACTTC.